A selection of T cell receptor beta chains follows, all from one sample in a study of OX40 agonist ivuxolimab in advanced cancers. Generated by immunoSEQ multiplex PCR, the TCRdb table keeps only in-frame clones and is missing some. The sample carries tens of thousands of clones, approximately 80% recorded once. The sequencing here drew on CD4+ or CD8+ T cells sorted from blood, taken in a trial of the OX40 agonist ivuxolimab. The source of these receptors is an adult with an advanced solid tumor such as melanoma, head and neck, liver or kidney cancer. Each CDR3 is given with its conserved first and last residue. Each record gives: V gene, D gene, J gene, clone size, CDR3 DNA, CDR3 protein. A D gene is named only where the DNA matches it firmly. Size is omitted from some rows. Given values are once, few, many or a class for expanded clones.

TRBV29-1,TRBD1,TRBJ2-1,few,TGCAGCGCCGACAGGGGCGATGAGCAGTTCTTC,CSADRGDEQFF
TRBV19,NA,TRBJ1-6,NA,TGTGCCAGTAGTAGCCACAGGGATTCCTATAATTCACCCCTCCACTTT,CASSSHRDSYNSPLHF
TRBV11-3,NA,TRBJ1-1,once,TGTGCCAGGACAGGCAGATGGTTCTTT,CARTGRWFF
TRBV9,TRBD2,TRBJ2-2,NA,TGTGCCAGCAGCGTCCGGGGGGGCCTCACCGGGGAGCTGTTTTTT,CASSVRGGLTGELFF
TRBV27,TRBD1,TRBJ1-6,NA,TGTGCCAGCAGTTTAGGGGACAGGGGGGCTTCACCCCTCCACTTT,CASSLGDRGASPLHF
TRBV6-5,NA,TRBJ2-5,NA,TGTGCCAGCAGTGCCCCACGGGGTGGCTTAGAGACCCAGTACTTC,CASSAPRGGLETQYF
TRBV4-1,TRBD2,TRBJ2-1,NA,TGCGCCAGCAGCCGTGGACTAGCGGGGGAGAATGAGCAGTTCTTC,CASSRGLAGENEQFF
TRBV5-1,TRBD1,TRBJ2-4,NA,TGCGCCAGCAGCTTGGGGACAGGGGGAGGCAAAAACATTCAGTACTTC,CASSLGTGGGKNIQYF
TRBV6-5,NA,TRBJ2-7,NA,TGTGCCAGCACCAAGCAAGGCGGAAGGGTCTACGAGCAGTACTTC,CASTKQGGRVYEQYF
TRBV6-1,TRBD2,TRBJ2-5,NA,TGTGCCAGCAGTGGGGCGGGGGGGGCCCGAGGAGAGACCCAGTACTTC,CASSGAGGARGETQYF
TRBV7-2,NA,TRBJ1-5,NA,TGTGCCAGCAGCTTAGATGGTCCGCGGCCCCAGCATTTT,CASSLDGPRPQHF
TRBV7-9,NA,TRBJ2-2,NA,TGTGCCAGCAGCCGGACAACCGGATCCGGGGAGCTGTTTTTT,CASSRTTGSGELFF
TRBV5-1,NA,TRBJ2-3,NA,TGCGCCAGCAACGGACTGGAGAGCACAGATACGCAGTATTTT,CASNGLESTDTQYF
TRBV7-6,NA,TRBJ1-3,NA,TGTGCCAGCAGCTTAGCGTGGGGAACTGGAAACACCATATATTTT,CASSLAWGTGNTIYF
TRBV11-3,NA,TRBJ1-1,once,TGTGCCAGCAGCTTAGGGGGGAACACTGAAGCTTTCTTT,CASSLGGNTEAFF
TRBV19,NA,TRBJ1-5,NA,TGTGCCAGTAGTATTATTCCCAATCAGCCCCAGCATTTT,CASSIIPNQPQHF
TRBV19,NA,TRBJ2-6,NA,TGTGCCAGTAGTATAGAGACCTCTGGGGCCAACGTCCTGACTTTC,CASSIETSGANVLTF
TRBV7-9,NA,TRBJ2-5,NA,TGTGCCAGCAGCTTTCGGACACAGGCTGAGACCCAGTACTTC,CASSFRTQAETQYF
TRBV5-1,TRBD1,TRBJ2-7,few,TGCGCCAGCAGCTTTACAGGGGGCGCCTACGAGCAGTACTTC,CASSFTGGAYEQYF
TRBV9,TRBD2,TRBJ2-4,NA,TGTGCCAGCAGCGCCCGGGAGGACATTCAGTACTTC,CASSAREDIQYF
TRBV2,NA,TRBJ2-5,NA,TGTGCCGGATGGGGTATCCGTGAAGAGACCCAGTACTTC,CAGWGIREETQYF
TRBV10-3,NA,TRBJ1-5,NA,TGTGCCATCAGTGAGGGGAGGGAGCGGGGCAATCAGCCCCAGCATTTT,CAISEGRERGNQPQHF
TRBV7-2,NA,TRBJ1-2,NA,TGTGCCAGCAGCTTAGTGGCGGCTAACTATGGCTACACCTTC,CASSLVAANYGYTF
TRBV5-8,NA,TRBJ1-1,NA,TGTGCCAGCAGCTTGCCCCACGGGGATAGCAACACTGAAGCTTTCTTT,CASSLPHGDSNTEAFF
TRBV5-8,NA,TRBJ2-5,NA,TGTGCCAGCAGCTTGGGGGACTCACCCCCAGAGACCCAGTACTTC,CASSLGDSPPETQYF
TRBV7-9,NA,TRBJ1-4,NA,TGTGCCAGCAGCTTAGCCAGGGACAATGAAAAACTGTTTTTT,CASSLARDNEKLFF
TRBV5-1,TRBD1,TRBJ2-5,NA,TGCGCCAGCAGCCTGACAGGGTTCCAAGAGACCCAGTACTTC,CASSLTGFQETQYF
TRBV7-8,TRBD1,TRBJ1-6,NA,TGTGCCAGCAGCCTTATATGGCTGGACAGGAATAATTCACCCCTCCACTTT,CASSLIWLDRNNSPLHF
TRBV5-1,NA,TRBJ2-3,NA,TGCGCCAGCAGCCCCCTTCGGGGGGCGGTAGGAGGCACAGATACGCAGTATTTT,CASSPLRGAVGGTDTQYF
TRBV7-9,TRBD2,TRBJ2-7,NA,TGTGCCAGCAGCTTAAGCGGGGGGCAGGTTAACGAGCAGTACTTC,CASSLSGGQVNEQYF
TRBV5-6,TRBD1,TRBJ2-2,NA,TGTGCCAGCAGCTACGGGACAGGGAACACCGGGGAGCTGTTTTTT,CASSYGTGNTGELFF
TRBV4-2,NA,TRBJ1-1,NA,TGTGCCAGCAGCCAAGATCTAGGGCGACCTATTGAAGCTTTCTTT,CASSQDLGRPIEAFF
TRBV4-2,NA,TRBJ1-1,once,TGTGCCAGCAGCCGAGGGCAAAGGGCAACGAACACTGAAGCTTTCTTT,CASSRGQRATNTEAFF
TRBV25-1,NA,TRBJ1-4,NA,TGTGCCAGCAGTGAAAGGGCAGGGGTATGGGAAAAACTGTTTTTT,CASSERAGVWEKLFF
TRBV5-1,TRBD2,TRBJ2-3,once,TGCGCCAGCAGCTTGTCCGGGACTAGCGGGGCGTTCCCAGATACGCAGTATTTT,CASSLSGTSGAFPDTQYF
TRBV14,TRBD1,TRBJ2-5,NA,TGTGCCAGCAGCCAACTACAGGGGGCCCAAGAGACCCAGTACTTC,CASSQLQGAQETQYF
TRBV25-1,NA,TRBJ2-3,NA,TGTGCCAGCAGTATGACTCCTGACCCAAAACCGGCCCAGCAGTATTTT,CASSMTPDPKPAQQYF
TRBV5-1,NA,TRBJ1-2,few,TGCGCCAGCAGCTTCTCTCCAGACAGCTCCTATGGCTACACCTTC,CASSFSPDSSYGYTF
TRBV29-1,TRBD1,TRBJ1-1,few,TGCAGCGTGGGACAGGGGAACACTGAAGCTTTCTTT,CSVGQGNTEAFF
TRBV6-5,NA,TRBJ2-5,NA,TGTGCCAGCAGTGGAGGACTCGTACAAGAGACCCAGTACTTC,CASSGGLVQETQYF
TRBV28,NA,TRBJ1-4,NA,TGTGCCAGCAGTCAAAACACGCCAGGAGGAGGGGAAAAACTGTTTTTT,CASSQNTPGGGEKLFF
TRBV5-1,TRBD2,TRBJ2-1,NA,TGCGCCAGCAGCTTAAGCGGGGGCTACTCCTACAATGAGCAGTTCTTC,CASSLSGGYSYNEQFF
TRBV14,TRBD2,TRBJ2-1,NA,TGTGCCAGCAGACCTCCGGGACTAGCGGGGTCTCCCCAGAGGGAGTTCTTC,CASRPPGLAGSPQREFF
TRBV6-1,NA,TRBJ1-1,once,TGTGCCAGCAGTACCGCAGCGGGGGCCTCTGAAGCTTTCTTT,CASSTAAGASEAFF
TRBV11-1,NA,TRBJ1-1,NA,TGTGCCAGCAGCTTAGCGGCCCCCACTGAAGCTTTCTTT,CASSLAAPTEAFF
TRBV9,NA,TRBJ2-3,NA,TGTGCCAGCAGCGTAGACCCAGGGGGGATCTTAGATACGCAGTATTTT,CASSVDPGGILDTQYF